A selection of T cell receptor beta chains follows, all from one sample in a study of metastatic and nonmetastatic thyroid tumors. TCRdb re-analyzed the PCR reads through MiXCR. The sample includes approximately 5,000 clones, 25% to 30% of them seen just once. Sequencing was carried out using adjacent normal tissue. These TCRs come from a female donor with papillary thyroid cancer or a benign thyroid nodule (not recorded which). Some clones in this sample may be carry-over from other donors' samples. Both conserved end residues are part of each CDR3. A D gene is named only where the DNA matches it firmly. The size of a clone is reported for some rows only, either as once, few or many, or as a class for expanded clones.

>-|TRBJ1-5|-|TRBV6-1
CASSDLSVQPQHF
TGTGCCAGCAGTGATCTGTCGGTTCAGCCCCAGCATTTT
>-|TRBJ2-7|-|TRBV3-1
CASSRSGYEQYF
TGTGCCAGCAGCCGGTCAGGGTACGAGCAGTACTTC
>-|TRBJ2-1|TRBD2|TRBV3-1
CASSPLAGDLEQFF
TGTGCCAGCAGCCCACTAGCGGGAGATCTTGAGCAGTTCTTC
>-|TRBJ2-6|-|TRBV24-1
CATRPHVGLTF
TGTGCCACCAGACCCCATGTAGGTCTGACTTTC
>-|TRBJ1-2|TRBD1|TRBV11-2
CASSLGQGIGYGYTF
TGTGCCAGCAGCTTAGGACAGGGAATAGGCTATGGCTACACCTTC
>once|TRBJ2-7|-|TRBV20-1
CSSSSDRVYEQYF
TGCAGTTCTAGTTCCGACAGAGTATACGAGCAGTACTTC
>few|TRBJ1-2|-|TRBV24-1
CATSIVTSRDGYTF
TGTGCCACCAGTATTGTGACATCAAGGGATGGCTACACCTTC
>-|TRBJ2-3|-|TRBV5-6
CASSRRGDGTDTQYF
TGTGCCAGCAGCCGGAGGGGGGATGGGACAGATACGCAGTATTTT
>few|TRBJ2-7|-|TRBV24-1
CATSDSPSGEQYF
TGTGCCACCAGTGATTCACCCTCGGGCGAGCAGTACTTC
>-|TRBJ1-4|TRBD1|TRBV20-1
CSAPGQYNEKLFF
TGCAGTGCCCCGGGACAGTATAATGAAAAACTGTTTTTT
>many|TRBJ2-5|TRBD1|TRBV5-8
CASFVTGAALQETQYF
TGTGCCAGCTTCGTAACAGGGGCCGCCCTCCAAGAGACCCAGTACTTC
>-|TRBJ1-1|-|TRBV6-1
CASSPHGTVNTEAFF
TGTGCCAGCAGCCCCCACGGGACGGTGAACACTGAAGCTTTCTTT
>once|TRBJ2-1|-|TRBV15
CATSRVREGYNEQFF
TGTGCCACCAGCAGAGTCCGAGAGGGGTACAATGAGCAGTTCTTC
>-|TRBJ2-7|-|TRBV2
CDSSDTGQEQYF
TGTGACAGCAGTGATACAGGGCAAGAGCAGTACTTC
>few|TRBJ2-7|-|TRBV7-8
CASSLVLGEQYF
TGTGCCAGCAGCTTAGTGTTGGGGGAGCAGTACTTC
>large|TRBJ2-6|-|TRBV6-1
CASSEFPKASGANVLTF
TGTGCCAGCAGTGAATTCCCAAAGGCCTCTGGGGCCAACGTCCTGACTTTC
>few|TRBJ2-7|-|TRBV28
CASSWGLSNLPYF
TGTGCCAGCAGTTGGGGGCTCTCGAACCTCCCCTACTTC
>few|TRBJ1-6|-|TRBV12-3/TRBV12-4
CASSLNNSPLHF
TGTGCCAGCAGTCTCAATAATTCACCCCTCCACTTT
>-|TRBJ1-1|TRBD1|TRBV20-1
CSYTGGRGTEAFF
TGCAGTTATACAGGGGGGCGAGGGACTGAAGCTTTCTTT
>-|TRBJ2-3|-|TRBV11-2
CASGIGGGTYTDTQYF
TGTGCCAGCGGCATTGGTGGCGGAACATACACAGATACGCAGTATTTT
>medium-sized|TRBJ2-2|-|TRBV6-5
CASSYSGWGELFF
TGTGCCAGCAGTTACTCGGGTTGGGGGGAGCTGTTTTTT
>-|TRBJ1-5|-|TRBV4-1
CASSQEKGQPQHF
TGCGCCAGCAGCCAAGAAAAGGGTCAGCCCCAGCATTTT
>-|TRBJ1-2|-|TRBV7-2
CASSSTISDYGYTF
TGTGCCAGCAGCTCCACGATTTCGGACTATGGCTACACCTTC
>-|TRBJ2-7|-|TRBV27
CASSPADYSYEQYF
TGTGCCAGCAGTCCGGCCGACTACTCCTACGAGCAGTACTTC
>-|TRBJ1-4|-|TRBV5-1
CASSLGGEKLFF
TGCGCCAGCAGCTTGGGGGGTGAAAAACTGTTTTTT
>-|TRBJ2-3|-|TRBV20-1
CSAQSTGENTQYF
TGCAGTGCTCAAAGTACGGGTGAAAATACGCAGTATTTT
>large|TRBJ2-7|TRBD2|TRBV7-2
CASSIRGAGVYEQYF
TGTGCCAGCAGCATTCGAGGGGCGGGGGTTTACGAGCAGTACTTC
>-|TRBJ2-3|-|TRBV11-1
CASSHLAAGTFTDTQYF
TGTGCCAGCAGCCATCTTGCTGCGGGGACCTTCACAGATACGCAGTATTTT
>-|TRBJ1-4|-|TRBV5-1
CASSLTGGAEKLFF
TGCGCCAGCAGCTTAACAGGCGGGGCTGAAAAACTGTTTTTT
>medium-sized|TRBJ2-2|-|TRBV19
CASIGEQNTGELFF
TGTGCCAGTATAGGAGAACAGAACACCGGGGAGCTGTTTTTT
>-|TRBJ2-4|-|TRBV20-1
CSALPLGGQLVIQYF
TGCAGCGCGCTCCCCTTGGGGGGGCAATTGGTCATTCAGTACTTC
>few|TRBJ2-7|TRBD2|TRBV4-2
CASSQDGRGGLQYF
TGTGCCAGCAGCCAAGATGGTCGGGGGGGCCTGCAGTACTTC
>few|TRBJ1-5|-|TRBV6-1
CASTNTAGANQPQHF
TGTGCCAGCACTAATACGGCAGGGGCAAATCAGCCCCAGCATTTT
>few|TRBJ2-3|TRBD2|TRBV11-2
CASSRTSGGGTDTQYF
TGTGCCAGCAGCAGGACTAGCGGGGGGGGCACAGATACGCAGTATTTT
>once|TRBJ2-7|-|TRBV7-8
CASSLGVLVEQYF
TGTGCCAGCAGCTTAGGAGTTCTGGTCGAGCAGTACTTC
>-|TRBJ1-1|-|TRBV11-3
CASSFTAYEAFF
TGTGCCAGCAGCTTCACAGCTTATGAAGCTTTCTTT
>-|TRBJ2-7|TRBD1|TRBV11-2
CASSFLQGPSYEQYF
TGTGCCAGCAGCTTTTTACAGGGGCCGTCCTACGAGCAGTACTTC
>-|TRBJ2-5|-|TRBV6-5
CASSLLGGAETQYF
TGTGCCAGCAGTTTATTGGGGGGCGCAGAGACCCAGTACTTC
>-|TRBJ2-2|TRBD2|TRBV3-1
CASSPPGLAVISHTGELFF
TGTGCCAGCAGCCCGCCCGGACTAGCGGTAATTTCTCACACCGGGGAGTTGTTTTTT
>-|TRBJ2-5|-|TRBV4-3
CASSQEAGEETQYF
TGCGCCAGCAGCCAAGAGGCAGGGGAAGAGACCCAGTACTTC
>medium-sized|TRBJ2-3|TRBD1|TRBV20-1
CSAQRQGGTDTQYF
TGCAGTGCTCAACGACAGGGGGGGACAGATACGCAGTATTTT
>medium-sized|TRBJ2-7|TRBD1|TRBV7-3
CASSLGQGTRYEQYF
TGTGCCAGCAGCCTTGGACAGGGGACTCGCTACGAGCAGTACTTC
>medium-sized|TRBJ2-5|TRBD1|TRBV10-3
CAISDSTGGETQYF
TGTGCCATCAGTGACTCGACAGGGGGGGAGACCCAGTACTTC
>large|TRBJ1-1|-|TRBV12-3/TRBV12-4
CASSLLSRTEAFF
TGTGCCAGCAGTTTATTGAGTCGGACTGAAGCTTTCTTT
>-|TRBJ1-2|-|TRBV3-1
CASSSGGNYGYTF
TGTGCCAGCAGCTCCGGGGGGAACTATGGCTACACCTTC
>medium-sized|TRBJ2-3|TRBD2|TRBV24-1
CATSDFRTSGTDTQYF
TGTGCCACCAGTGATTTCAGGACTAGCGGGACAGATACGCAGTATTTT
>few|TRBJ1-2|TRBD1|TRBV25-1
CASRDRDSPVDGYTF
TGTGCCAGCAGGGACAGGGACAGCCCGGTGGATGGCTACACCTTC
>-|TRBJ2-4|-|TRBV20-1
CSASAGDGIKNIQYF
TGCAGTGCTAGTGCCGGGGACGGGATCAAAAACATTCAGTACTTC
>few|TRBJ1-4|TRBD1|TRBV6-1
CASTPGTGIEKLFF
TGTGCCAGCACCCCGGGGACAGGGATTGAAAAACTGTTTTTT
>once|TRBJ1-2|-|TRBV5-1
CASSAGPPWGYTF
TGCGCCAGCAGCGCAGGGCCCCCCTGGGGCTACACCTTC
>-|TRBJ1-4|-|TRBV30
CAWSVGRINEKLFF
TGTGCCTGGAGTGTAGGTCGAATTAATGAAAAACTGTTTTTT
>large|TRBJ2-7|TRBD2|TRBV27
CASSLGGRYSYEQYF
TGTGCCAGCAGTTTAGGCGGGAGGTACTCCTACGAGCAGTACTTC
>-|TRBJ2-2|-|TRBV12-3/TRBV12-4
CASRVHRGELFF
TGTGCCAGCAGGGTGCACAGGGGGGAGCTGTTTTTT